These 26 T cell receptor beta chains originate from one sample sequenced in a study of CD8+ T cells in alopecia areata. Following RNA extraction, reverse transcription yielded cDNA that acted as the sequencing template. Method: immunoSEQ multiplex PCR; TCRdb's copy keeps in-frame clones and lacks some. Among a few hundred thousand clones listed, 50% to 75% were seen once. Noted treatment: oral pan-JAK inhibitor, 5-10 mg twice daily. The source material was CD4+ T cells sorted from blood, sampled around week 53, from a patient treated with tofacitinib. Receptors were obtained from a human donor with alopecia areata.

This clone was seen only a few times. The same CDR3 arises from other DNA sequences in this sample as well. The V call is TRBV5-1, the J call TRBJ2-3; TRBD2 matches 10 bases. The CDR3 length is 15 residues. From germline, CDR1 is SGHRS and CDR2 YFSETQ. After removal of 0 bases from V and 3 bases from J, the junction contained 1 base not matched to a gene. CDR3 nucleotide sequence: TGCGCCAGCAGCTTGGAACTAGCGGGGACAGATACGCAGTATTTT. Amino acids: CASSLELAGTDTQYF.

This chain uses TRBV5-1 with TRBJ2-5; TRBD1 is a possible D gene (5 bases). CDR1 and CDR2 from the germline V gene are SGHRS and YFSETQ. The CDR3 has 15 residues. V was trimmed by 0 bases and J by 3 bases, leaving 12 bases between them. CDR3 loop: CASSLVGLVEETQYF. CDR3 in DNA: TGCGCCAGCAGCTTGGTGGGGCTAGTTGAAGAGACCCAGTACTTC.

This clone was seen only a few times. This rearrangement joins TRBV30 to TRBJ2-3; TRBD2 is a possible D gene (7 bases). The CDR3 has 13 residues. Trimming pared 8 bases from V and 6 bases from J, leaving 18 bases between. Looked up from germline, CDR1 is GTSNPN and CDR2 is SVGIG (reference sequence). The CDR3 is CAGLRGANDTQYF. CDR3 DNA sequence: TGTGCCGGGCTTCGGGGGGCGAACGATACGCAGTATTTT. The variable domain in full, with the rest retrieved from reference TRBV30 and TRBJ2-3, is SQTIHQWPATLVQPVGSPLSLECTVEGTSNPNLYWYRQAAGRGLQLLFYSVGIGQISSEVPQNLSASRPQDRQFILSSKKLLLSDSGFYLCAGLRGANDTQYFGPGTRLTVL.

V gene TRBV7-9 combines with J gene TRBJ2-5; either TRBD1 or TRBD2 may fit D (6 bases each). Germline values: CDR1 SEHNR, CDR2 FQNEAQ (reference sequence). V lost 5 bases, J lost 5 bases, and 15 bases lay in between. The CDR3 sequence is 14 residues long. CDR3 in DNA: TGTGCCAGCAGCGTAGTGGGGGGCGTCGAGACCCAGTACTTC. Translating gives CASSVVGGVETQYF.

The chain couples TRBV5-1 to TRBJ2-5, with D unresolved. The germline V gene encodes CDR1 SGHRS and CDR2 YFSETQ. The CDR3 consists of 15 residues. V was trimmed by 0 bases and J by 5 bases, leaving 14 bases between them. This CDR3 is CASSLVDGVGETQYF. CDR3 in DNA: TGCGCCAGCAGCTTGGTAGACGGCGTGGGGGAGACCCAGTACTTC.

The chain has TRBV6-5 and TRBJ2-5; D may be TRBD1 (5 bases). The germline V gene encodes CDR1 MNHEY and CDR2 SVGAGI. V was shortened by 0 bases and J by 3 bases, with 11 bases between the two germline ends. This CDR3 has 15 amino acids. The CDR3 region has the DNA TGTGCCAGCAGTTACTCGCAGGGTTCGGAAGAGACCCAGTACTTC. Protein product: CASSYSQGSEETQYF.

The rearrangement uses TRBV7-2 and TRBJ2-6; D is uncertain. The germline gives CDR1 SGHTA, CDR2 FQGNSA. The V end lost 6 bases, the J end lost 0 bases, and 6 bases lay between the germline ends. CDR3 length: 14 residues. DNA of the CDR3: TGTGCCAGCAGTTCCAGCTCTGGGGCCAACGTCCTGACTTTC. Its translation is CASSSSSGANVLTF.

The V and J genes are TRBV7-9 and TRBJ2-1; D is tentatively TRBD1 or TRBD2 (5 bases each). CDR1 is SEHNR, CDR2 FQNEAQ, per germline (reference sequence). CDR3 size: 13 residues. Between the trimmed V and J ends, which lost 2 bases and 8 bases, there was a span of 10 bases. CDR3 region: CASSLRGAYEQFF. The CDR3 region has the DNA TGTGCCAGCAGCTTAAGAGGGGCCTATGAGCAGTTCTTC.

The rearrangement links TRBV29-1 to TRBJ2-3, with D perhaps given as TRBD1 or TRBD2 (5 bases each). The V end lost 4 bases, the J end lost 0 bases, and 14 bases lay between the germline ends. Germline CDR1 is SQVTM and CDR2 is ANQGSEA. The CDR3 is made up of 15 amino acids. CDR3 in DNA: TGCAGCGTTGGGGCCGTGGGGGTTAGCACAGATACGCAGTATTTT. Its protein is CSVGAVGVSTDTQYF.

The chain links TRBV30 to TRBJ1-1; D is uncertain. Trimming cost V 3 bases and J 1 base, with 9 bases left between them. Germline CDR1 GTSNPN, CDR2 SVGIG (reference sequence). This CDR3 region has 13 residues. Here the CDR3 reads CAWRSPQNTEAFF. For the CDR3, the DNA is TGTGCCTGGAGATCACCTCAGAACACTGAAGCTTTCTTT.

This clone has only a few counts. The V call is TRBV29-1, the J call TRBJ1-2, with unresolved D. Germline CDR1 SQVTM, CDR2 ANQGSEA. This CDR3 region has 12 residues. CDR3 bases: TGCATCGTAAACCGGGCCGGGAATGGCTACACCTTC. It translates to CIVNRAGNGYTF.

V gene TRBV2 combines with J gene TRBJ1-6, with D perhaps matching TRBD1 (5 bases). CDR3 length equals 14 residues. The germline CDR1 and CDR2 sequences are SNHLY and FYNNEI. V was pared by 7 bases and J by 7 bases, with 14 bases between. This chain's CDR3 is CASTIYGANSPLHF. CDR3 coding DNA: TGTGCCAGCACCATATACGGGGCAAATTCACCCCTCCACTTT.

This clone was seen a few times. The V gene is TRBV19, the J gene TRBJ1-6; tentative D call: TRBD1 (5 bases). The CDR3 runs to 13 residues. Germline CDR1 and CDR2: LNHDA and SQIVND (reference sequence). V was clipped by 8 bases and J by 6 bases, with 11 bases between them. CDR3 nucleotide sequence: TGTGCCAGTTTGGGACGGTTTAATTCACCCCTCCACTTT. Its translation is CASLGRFNSPLHF.

This chain uses TRBV10-3 with TRBJ1-6, with TRBD1 as a possible D gene (6 bases). CDR1 ENHRY and CDR2 SYGVKD come from the germline V gene. This CDR3 spans 14 amino acids. Trimming removed 7 bases at V and 7 bases at J, with 14 bases between. The CDR3 here is CAIKKGQRNSPLHF. The DNA of the CDR3 is TGTGCCATCAAGAAAGGACAGAGGAATTCACCCCTCCACTTT.

This chain connects TRBV29-1 to TRBJ1-2; the D gene is possibly TRBD1 (5 bases). CDR1 SQVTM and CDR2 ANQGSEA come from the germline V gene. There are 13 residues in the CDR3. With 5 bases removed from V and 8 bases from J, the gap between germline ends came to 18 bases. The CDR3 sequence is CSVTEGPGGGYTF. The CDR3 DNA is TGCAGCGTTACGGAGGGGCCGGGAGGAGGCTACACCTTC.

CDR3 nucleotides: TGTGCCTGGAGTGTCCCGAGGACAGGTACTCGGGGCGAGCAGTACTTC. This translates into CAWSVPRTGTRGEQYF. This chain uses TRBV30 with TRBJ2-7; 7 nucleotides agree with TRBD1. The CDR3 runs 16 residues. The germline CDR1 and CDR2 sequences are GTSNPN and SVGIG (reference sequence). With V trimmed by 0 bases and J by 6 bases, 14 bases remained unmatched.

V and J are TRBV7-2 and TRBJ1-1, with a tentative D call TRBD1 (6 bases). Germline V gives CDR1 SGHTA, CDR2 FQGNSA. This CDR3 contains 14 residues. Trimming left V 5 bases short and J 1 base short, with 11 bases between. CDR3 coding DNA: TGTGCCAGCAGCCACCGGACAGAGAACACTGAAGCTTTCTTT. Translated: CASSHRTENTEAFF. Filled out from reference TRBV7-2 and TRBJ1-1, the complete variable domain reads GAGVSQSPSNKVTEKGKDVELRCDPISGHTALYWYRQSLGQGLEFLIYFQGNSAPDKSGLPSDRFSAERTGGSVSTLTIQRTQQEDSAVYLCASSHRTENTEAFFGQGTRLTVV.

The chain links TRBV14 to TRBJ2-7, with a weak D call TRBD1 (5 bases). This CDR3 region has 16 residues. Germline CDR1 is SGHDN and CDR2 is FVKESK. V was shortened by 0 bases and J by 6 bases, with 18 bases between the two germline ends. The CDR3, as DNA: TGTGCCAGCAGCCAAGACCTCCCGCAGGGTTTGGGCGAGCAGTACTTC. As protein: CASSQDLPQGLGEQYF.

This sequence joins TRBV5-4 and TRBJ1-2; no clear D. V gave up 2 bases and J gave up 3 bases, with 20 bases separating them. Germline CDR1 is SGHNT and CDR2 is YYREEE (reference sequence). This CDR3 has 17 residues. The CDR3 region is CASSFDDPVIDDYGYTF. DNA for the CDR3: TGTGCCAGCAGCTTCGACGATCCCGTGATTGATGACTATGGCTACACCTTC.

The chain is built from TRBV29-1 and TRBJ2-2; D is ambiguous. The CDR3 length is 11 residues. Trimming removed 5 bases at V and 8 bases at J, with 9 bases between. Germline CDR1 and CDR2: SQVTM and ANQGSEA. CDR3: CSVNRAGELFF. CDR3 nucleotides: TGCAGCGTTAATAGGGCTGGGGAGCTGTTTTTT.

This clone was detected once. V is TRBV2 and J is TRBJ2-1, with D uncertain. Between the trimmed V and J ends, which lost 2 bases and 2 bases, there was a span of 10 bases. CDR1 is SNHLY, CDR2 FYNNEI, per germline. The CDR3 spans 15 residues. The CDR3 bases are TGTGCCAGCAGTGAAACCGGGTCAGCCTACAATGAGCAGTTCTTC. Translation: CASSETGSAYNEQFF.

This clone was counted a few times. The chain recombines TRBV20-1 with TRBJ1-2; maybe TRBD1 (6 bases). Trimming stripped 7 bases from V and 5 bases from J, with 11 bases between. CDR3 length: 11 residues. Germline lookup yields CDR1 DFQATT and CDR2 SNEGSKA (reference sequence). The CDR3, as DNA: TGCAGTGTCGGACAGCTATATGGCTACACCTTC. Translation: CSVGQLYGYTF.

This chain links TRBV30 with TRBJ2-1, with 7 positions matching TRBD1. The CDR3 covers 14 residues. The germline gives CDR1 GTSNPN, CDR2 SVGIG (reference sequence). V gave up 3 bases and J gave up 8 bases; unmatched junction bases: 10. CDR3 loop: CAWSQTGAVYEQFF. As DNA, the CDR3 is TGTGCCTGGAGCCAAACAGGGGCCGTTTATGAGCAGTTCTTC.

The V gene is TRBV27, the J gene TRBJ2-1; 8 bases fit TRBD1. V lost 0 bases and J lost 1; bases outside the gene matches: 2. Germline CDR1 and CDR2: MNHEY and SMNVEV (reference sequence). This CDR3 spans 16 amino acids. The CDR3 reads CASSLSRTGSYNEQFF. The CDR3 DNA is TGTGCCAGCAGTTTATCCCGGACAGGGTCCTACAATGAGCAGTTCTTC.

The rearrangement uses TRBV30 and TRBJ1-3; D gene uncertain. V dropped 7 bases and J dropped 2 bases, with 12 bases sitting between them. The CDR3 is 13 residues long. CDR1 GTSNPN and CDR2 SVGIG come from the germline V gene (reference sequence). DNA of the CDR3: TGTGCCTCTCAGGTCTCGGCTGGAAACACCATATATTTT. It translates to CASQVSAGNTIYF. The variable domain in full, completed from reference TRBV30 and TRBJ1-3, reads SQTIHQWPATLVQPVGSPLSLECTVEGTSNPNLYWYRQAAGRGLQLLFYSVGIGQISSEVPQNLSASRPQDRQFILSSKKLLLSDSGFYLCASQVSAGNTIYFGEGSWLTVV.

This rearrangement joins TRBV5-1 to TRBJ2-6; D uncertain. The CDR3 spans 13 residues. V was clipped by 6 bases and J by 4 bases, with 8 bases between them. Germline loops: CDR1 SGHRS, CDR2 YFSETQ. In DNA form, the CDR3 reads TGCGCCAGCACTCCTTCGGGGGCCAACGTCCTGACTTTC. Its protein product is CASTPSGANVLTF.